Presented here are 23 T cell receptor beta chains from one specimen sequenced in a study of blood T cell repertoires in COVID-19. Clones were read by immunoSEQ multiplex PCR, and TCRdb kept only the in-frame ones, dropping some. The profile shows roughly 200,000 clones, just under 90% of them singletons. The sequencing input was PBMCs or T cells enriched from blood (not recorded which). These receptors all come from a man in his thirties or forties who had recovered from COVID-19.

The chain employs TRBV5-1 and TRBJ2-2, with 7 nucleotides matching TRBD1. Germline lookup yields CDR1 SGHRS and CDR2 YFSETQ. CDR3 size: 16 residues. Trimming took 0 bases from V and 2 from J; bases not matched to a gene: 4. CDR3 nucleotide sequence: TGCGCCAGCAGCTTGGCTGGGACAGCAAACACCGGGGAGCTGTTTTTT. Protein sequence: CASSLAGTANTGELFF.

The J gene is TRBJ2-1, the V gene TRBV6-5, with 8 nucleotides matching TRBD2. The trim removed 2 bases at V and 0 bases at J, leaving 3 bases unmatched. The CDR3 has 16 amino acids. Germline CDR1 MNHEY, CDR2 SVGAGI. CDR3 in amino acids: CASSYSGGFSYNEQFF. The CDR3 DNA follows: TGTGCCAGCAGTTACAGCGGGGGCTTCTCCTACAATGAGCAGTTCTTC.

This clone was counted a few times. This rearrangement joins TRBV2 to TRBJ1-2; no clear D. Germline V lookup: CDR1 SNHLY, CDR2 FYNNEI. The V gene lost 6 bases and the J gene lost 0 bases, with 14 bases spanning the gap. CDR3 size: 15 residues. In DNA form, the CDR3 reads TGTGCCAGCAGCCCCGGTCCGAGTCCTAACTATGGCTACACCTTC. Encoded protein: CASSPGPSPNYGYTF.

CDR3 sequence (DNA): TGTGCCAGCAGTTACATAGGGGATGAGCAGTTCTTC. Encoded protein: CASSYIGDEQFF. The chain recombines TRBV6-5 with TRBJ2-1; D is perhaps TRBD1 (5 bases). Between the trimmed V and J ends, which lost 2 bases and 8 bases, there was a span of 7 bases. Germline loops: CDR1 MNHEY, CDR2 SVGAGI. The CDR3 runs to 12 residues.

Note on this clone: A read error may produce the germline difference seen at one junction end. DNA for the CDR3: TGTGCCAGCACTCGGGACAGACAAGATACCCAGTACTTC. Amino acids: CASTRDRQDTQYF. The chain is built from TRBV2 and TRBJ2-5; 7 bases are a match to TRBD1. Per the germline V gene, CDR1 is SNHLY and CDR2 is FYNNEI. The CDR3 spans 13 residues.

The chain carries TRBV4-1 and TRBJ1-1; D not resolved. Germline CDR1 MGHRA, CDR2 YSYEKL. V gave up 4 bases and J gave up 5 bases, with 14 bases separating them. The CDR3 is 14 amino acids. The CDR3 spells CASSRSPVATEAFF. Here the CDR3 DNA reads TGCGCCAGCAGCCGAAGTCCGGTCGCGACTGAAGCTTTCTTT.

The chain carries TRBV5-1 and TRBJ2-1; TRBD1 might be the D (6 bases). The CDR3 is 16 amino acids. V gave up 3 bases and J gave up 5 bases, with 18 bases separating them. The V gene's germline CDR1 is SGHRS and CDR2 YFSETQ. CDR3 nucleotide sequence: TGCGCCAGCAGCTCAATAAACCGGGACACCCACAATGAGCAGTTCTTC. It specifies CASSSINRDTHNEQFF.

The rearrangement uses TRBV28 and TRBJ1-2, with D possibly matching TRBD1 (6 bases). The CDR3 covers 14 residues. Germline CDR1 MDHEN, CDR2 SYDVKM. V was trimmed by 2 bases and J by 3 bases, leaving 10 bases between them. CDR3 coding DNA: TGTGCCAGCAGTTTAGAGGACAGTTACTATGGCTACACCTTC. Translating gives CASSLEDSYYGYTF.

The rearrangement joins TRBV5-4 to TRBJ2-5, with 10 bases lining up with TRBD2. Trimming took 3 bases from V and 5 from J; bases not matched to a gene: 7. This CDR3 is built from 15 residues. Germline CDR1 reads SGHNT; CDR2 reads YYREEE (reference sequence). CDR3 in DNA: TGTGCCAGCAGCTACGGAACTAGCGGGACCGAGACCCAGTACTTC. It is translated as CASSYGTSGTETQYF.

This chain joins TRBV29-1 and TRBJ2-3, with 9 bases fitting TRBD1. V lost 0 bases, J lost 4 bases, and 14 bases stayed unmatched. CDR1 is SQVTM, CDR2 ANQGSEA, per germline. The CDR3 has 18 amino acids. The chain's CDR3 is CSVEDWNRGQYSADTQYF. DNA for the CDR3: TGCAGCGTTGAAGATTGGAACAGGGGGCAGTATAGCGCAGATACGCAGTATTTT.

The rearrangement links TRBV24-1 to TRBJ2-7; unclear D gene. The V end was cut by 4 bases, the J end by 1 base, with 10 bases between. The CDR3 runs 14 residues. The germline V gene has CDR1 KGHDR and CDR2 SFDVKD. In DNA, the CDR3 is TGTGCCACCAGTGAAATAAGCCGTTCCTACGAGCAGTACTTC. It specifies CATSEISRSYEQYF.

The rearrangement links TRBV27 to TRBJ2-3; possibly TRBD2 for D (6 bases). The CDR3 is 16 residues long. CDR1 is MNHEY, CDR2 SMNVEV, per germline (reference sequence). V lost 5 bases and J 0 bases, leaving 15 bases between the germline ends. CDR3 nucleotides: TGTGCCAGCAGTCACGGGGGACGGATTAGCACAGATACGCAGTATTTT. It is translated as CASSHGGRISTDTQYF.

The chain recombines TRBV6-5 with TRBJ1-5, with TRBD1 matching over 11 bases. The CDR3 is made up of 15 amino acids. Per germline, CDR1 MNHEY and CDR2 SVGAGI. With 7 bases clipped from V and 5 bases from J, the junction kept 7 bases outside the gene matches. The CDR3 DNA follows: TGTGCCAGCAAGGTGGACAGGGGGCGCGATCAGCCCCAGCATTTT. Amino acids: CASKVDRGRDQPQHF.

The J gene is TRBJ2-1, the V gene TRBV11-3; 9 bases align to TRBD2. The CDR3 runs to 15 residues. Trimming cost V 5 bases and J 3 bases; bases outside gene matches: 5. Germline assignment: CDR1 SGHNT and CDR2 YENEEA. The CDR3 region has the DNA TGTGCCAGCAGCCCCAGCGGGGGGCGCTACAATGAGCAGTTCTTC. As protein: CASSPSGGRYNEQFF.

The genes are TRBV5-1 and TRBJ2-2; 7 positions agree with TRBD2. With V trimmed by 7 bases and J by 5 bases, 14 bases remained unmatched. CDR1 and CDR2 (germline): SGHRS, YFSETQ. CDR3 length: 16 residues. This CDR3 reads CASCDGTTIETGELFF. In DNA, the CDR3 is TGCGCCAGCTGTGACGGGACTACCATCGAGACCGGGGAGCTGTTTTTT.

This chain links TRBV7-2 with TRBJ2-1; possible D gene TRBD1, 5 bases. Trimming stripped 2 bases from V and 6 bases from J, with 5 bases between. The CDR3 totals 12 residues. Germline CDR1 is SGHTA and CDR2 is FQGNSA. CDR3 protein: CASSLRGNEQFF. CDR3 in DNA: TGTGCCAGCAGCTTAAGGGGCAATGAGCAGTTCTTC.

This chain joins TRBV28 and TRBJ1-1; D gene uncertain. Germline V gene sequence: CDR1 MDHEN, CDR2 SYDVKM. The CDR3 length is 14 residues. The germline V and J ends were trimmed by 4 bases and 1 base, with 10 bases remaining between them. The CDR3 protein is CASSSATPNTEAFF. The CDR3 DNA reads as TGTGCCAGCAGTTCGGCGACACCGAACACTGAAGCTTTCTTT.

V is TRBV28 and J is TRBJ2-7; a possible D gene is TRBD1 (6 bases). Per the germline V gene, CDR1 is MDHEN and CDR2 is SYDVKM. This CDR3 is built from 14 residues. The V and J ends lost 1 base and 6 bases respectively, with 13 bases between them. CDR3 region: CASSLYEQGFEQYF. CDR3 nucleotides: TGTGCCAGCAGTTTATATGAGCAGGGGTTCGAGCAGTACTTC.

V gene TRBV19 combines with J gene TRBJ2-1; D is undetermined. Germline assignment: CDR1 LNHDA and CDR2 SQIVND (reference sequence). CDR3 size: 16 residues. V lost 3 bases, J lost 3 bases, and 15 bases lay in between. CDR3: CASSIGSAADYNEQFF. CDR3 bases: TGTGCCAGTAGTATCGGGTCGGCGGCCGACTACAATGAGCAGTTCTTC.

The rearrangement links TRBV5-1 to TRBJ1-1, with D possibly being TRBD1 (6 bases). This CDR3 has 13 amino acids. Germline CDR1 is SGHRS and CDR2 is YFSETQ. With 3 bases removed from V and 5 bases from J, the gap between germline ends came to 11 bases. Here the CDR3 reads CASSSTGLTEAFF. CDR3 nucleotide sequence: TGCGCCAGCAGCTCCACAGGGTTGACTGAAGCTTTCTTT.

The genes are TRBV10-1 and TRBJ2-2; the D is unclear. The CDR3 totals 14 residues. Germline CDR1 is WNHNN and CDR2 is SYGVQD (reference sequence). V gave up 6 bases and J gave up 0 bases, with 8 bases separating them. The CDR3 DNA reads TGCGCCAGCAGCGAAGGAGCGAACACCGGGGAGCTGTTTTTT. Residues: CASSEGANTGELFF.

The J gene is TRBJ1-2, the V gene TRBV5-4, with a possible D match to TRBD1 (5 bases). CDR3 length equals 15 residues. The germline V gene has CDR1 SGHNT and CDR2 YYREEE (reference sequence). The V and J ends lost 7 bases and 0 bases respectively, with 16 bases between them. The DNA for the CDR3 is TGTGCCAGCGAGGGGAGGGGCCCCGCTAACTATGGCTACACCTTC. Protein: CASEGRGPANYGYTF.

The rearrangement joins TRBV5-1 to TRBJ2-7; 10 bases are a match to TRBD1. This CDR3 contains 16 residues. V shed 3 bases, J shed 0 bases, and the junction held 6 bases outside the gene matches. CDR1 and CDR2 from the germline V gene are SGHRS and YFSETQ. The CDR3 nucleotides are TGCGCCAGCAGCTCTTCCGGGACAGGGGCCTCCTACGAGCAGTACTTC. This translates into CASSSSGTGASYEQYF.